The source of this T cell receptor beta chain is a study of T cells in localized non-small cell lung cancer. Study-wide results and limits: Median detection of top 100 tumor clones in adjacent lung was over 45 clones. There was higher T cell clonality in uninvolved adjacent lung than in tumor, and it was highest there. Sequencing covered just one tumor region, so heterogeneity cannot be ruled out. A higher density of T cells in blood coincided with extended overall survival.

In this sample, this clone turned up once. Its antigen is unidentified. The junction departs from the called germline gene at one end, perhaps through a read error. Data came from immunoSEQ multiplex PCR; TCRdb stores just in-frame clones and leaves some out. Among tens of thousands of clones, around four fifths were seen once, and the ten largest hold roughly 13%. This CDR3 comprises 15 residues. CDR1 is SGHRS and CDR2 is YFSETQ in the germline V gene. The receptor was derived from a female donor older than 55 with stage I lung adenocarcinoma. The material sequenced was peripheral blood, taken before any cancer treatment. The chain is built from TRBV5-1 and TRBJ1-1; D remains unclear. The CDR3 spells CASSLGGNKNIEAFF. The CDR3 nucleotides are TGCGCCAGCAGCTTGGGGGGAAACAAGAACATTGAAGCTTTCTTT.